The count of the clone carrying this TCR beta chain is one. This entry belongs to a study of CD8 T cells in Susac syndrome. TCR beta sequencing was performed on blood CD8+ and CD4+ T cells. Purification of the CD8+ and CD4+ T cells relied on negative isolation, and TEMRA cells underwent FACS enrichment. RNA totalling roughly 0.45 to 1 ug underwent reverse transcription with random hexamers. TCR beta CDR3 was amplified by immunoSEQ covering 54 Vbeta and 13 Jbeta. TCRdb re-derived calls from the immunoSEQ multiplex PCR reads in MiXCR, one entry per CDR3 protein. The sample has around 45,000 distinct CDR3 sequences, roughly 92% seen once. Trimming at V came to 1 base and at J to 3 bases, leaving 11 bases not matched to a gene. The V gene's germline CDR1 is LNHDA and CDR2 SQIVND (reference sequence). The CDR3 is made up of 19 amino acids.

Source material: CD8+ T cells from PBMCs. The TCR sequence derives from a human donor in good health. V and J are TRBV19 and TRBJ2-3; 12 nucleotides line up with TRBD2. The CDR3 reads CASSIGTPLLAGGTDTQYF. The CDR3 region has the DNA TGTGCCAGTAGTATAGGTACCCCCTTACTAGCGGGAGGTACAGATACGCAGTATTTT.